This TCR beta chain was sequenced in a study of blood T cell repertoires in COVID-19. Across the study: The United States, Italy and Spain were the sources of the acute and convalescent COVID-19 samples. PBMCs, B-cell-depleted T cells, or T cells provided the cDNA or gDNA that made up the material.

Germline loops: CDR1 SGHRS, CDR2 YFSETQ. The CDR3 is made up of 15 amino acids. With 4 bases removed from V and 4 bases from J, the gap between germline ends came to 16 bases. Per the study methods: Cell counts per sample came from amplifying reference gene primers. Some clones are missing from TCRdb's copy, which holds only in-frame ones; the method was immunoSEQ multiplex PCR. From that table come the V and J calls and clone size; the DNA was used to work out D and trimming. The repertoire includes over 130,000 clones, 88% of them detected once, and about 28% sits in the top ten. The specimen was peripheral blood. The V and J genes are TRBV5-1 and TRBJ2-3, with D possibly TRBD2 on 6 matching bases. This receptor was obtained from a human donor in a cohort sampled during active COVID-19. The CDR3 DNA reads TGCGCCAGCAGCCCGGAAGTACTAGCTGCAGATACGCAGTATTTT. It codes for CASSPEVLAADTQYF.